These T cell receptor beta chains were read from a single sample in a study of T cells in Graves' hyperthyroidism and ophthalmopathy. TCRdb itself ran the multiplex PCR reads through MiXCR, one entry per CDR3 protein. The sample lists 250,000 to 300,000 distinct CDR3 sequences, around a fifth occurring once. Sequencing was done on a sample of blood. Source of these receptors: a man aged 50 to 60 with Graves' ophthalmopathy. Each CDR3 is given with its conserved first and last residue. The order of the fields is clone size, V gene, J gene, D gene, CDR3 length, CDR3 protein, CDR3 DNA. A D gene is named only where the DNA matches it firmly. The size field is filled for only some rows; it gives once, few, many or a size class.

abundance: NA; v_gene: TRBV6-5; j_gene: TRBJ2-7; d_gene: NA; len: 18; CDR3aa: CASSYASGGAGVSNEQYF; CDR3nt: TGTGCCAGCAGTTACGCGAGTGGGGGGGCAGGAGTGAGCAACGAGCAGTACTTC
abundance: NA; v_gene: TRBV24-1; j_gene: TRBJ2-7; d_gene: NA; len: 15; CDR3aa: CATSDPGTPTGEQYF; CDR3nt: TGTGCCACCAGTGATCCCGGGACTCCCACTGGCGAGCAGTACTTC
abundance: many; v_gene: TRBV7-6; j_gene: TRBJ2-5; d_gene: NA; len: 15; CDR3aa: CASSLASGWEETQYF; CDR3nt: TGTGCCAGCAGCTTAGCGTCGGGATGGGAAGAGACCCAGTACTTC
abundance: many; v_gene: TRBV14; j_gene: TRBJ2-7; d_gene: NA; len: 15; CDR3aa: CASSQEGDLYYEQYF; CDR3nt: TGTGCCAGCAGCCAAGAAGGAGACTTATACTACGAGCAGTACTTC
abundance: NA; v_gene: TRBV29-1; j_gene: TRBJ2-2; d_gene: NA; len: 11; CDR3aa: CSVGQPGELFF; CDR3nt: TGCAGCGTTGGGCAACCCGGGGAGCTGTTTTTT
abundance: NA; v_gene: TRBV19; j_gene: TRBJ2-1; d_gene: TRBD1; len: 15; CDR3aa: CASSLFKGAVNEQFF; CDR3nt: TGTGCCAGTAGTCTATTTAAGGGGGCGGTTAATGAGCAGTTCTTC
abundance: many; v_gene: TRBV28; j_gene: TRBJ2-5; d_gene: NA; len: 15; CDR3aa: CASARLRTVQETQYF; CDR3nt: TGTGCCAGCGCCCGGTTACGGACAGTCCAAGAGACCCAGTACTTC
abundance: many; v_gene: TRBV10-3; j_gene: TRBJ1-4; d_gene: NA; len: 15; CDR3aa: CAIRGTGSTNEKLFF; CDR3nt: TGTGCCATCAGAGGTACAGGCTCAACTAATGAAAAACTGTTTTTT
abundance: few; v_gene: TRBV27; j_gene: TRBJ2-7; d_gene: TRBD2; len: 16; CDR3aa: CASSQGLAGFSAEQYF; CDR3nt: TGTGCCAGCAGTCAGGGACTAGCGGGGTTTTCGGCCGAGCAGTACTTC
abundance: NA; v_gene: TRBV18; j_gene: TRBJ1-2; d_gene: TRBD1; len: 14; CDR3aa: CASSTTGVNYGYTF; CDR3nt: TGTGCCAGCTCAACGACAGGGGTTAACTATGGCTACACCTTC
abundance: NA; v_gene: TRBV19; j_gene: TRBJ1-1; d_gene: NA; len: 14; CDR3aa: CASSRLPGRKGTFF; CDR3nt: TGTGCCAGTAGTAGACTTCCGGGAAGAAAAGGGACTTTCTTT
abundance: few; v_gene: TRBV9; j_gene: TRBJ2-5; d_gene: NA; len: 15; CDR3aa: CASSVSAADQETQYF; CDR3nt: TGTGCCAGCAGCGTTTCGGCGGCTGATCAAGAGACCCAGTACTTC
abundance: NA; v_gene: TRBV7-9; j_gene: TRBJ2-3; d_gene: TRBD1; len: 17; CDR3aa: CASSLPGQGARTDTQYF; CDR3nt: TGTGCCAGCAGCTTGCCCGGACAGGGGGCCCGCACAGATACGCAGTATTTT
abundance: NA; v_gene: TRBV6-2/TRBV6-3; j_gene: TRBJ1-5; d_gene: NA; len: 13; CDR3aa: CASGYSGGGPQHF; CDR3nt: TGTGCCAGCGGGTACAGCGGCGGGGGGCCCCAGCATTTT
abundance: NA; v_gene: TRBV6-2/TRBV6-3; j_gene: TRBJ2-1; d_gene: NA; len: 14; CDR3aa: CAIGGGGVYNEQFF; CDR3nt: TGTGCCATCGGCGGTGGAGGGGTTTACAATGAGCAGTTCTTC
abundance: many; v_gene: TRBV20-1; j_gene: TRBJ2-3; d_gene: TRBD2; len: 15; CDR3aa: CSATRTSGRTDTQYF; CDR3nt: TGCAGTGCGACCCGGACTAGCGGGCGCACAGATACGCAGTATTTT
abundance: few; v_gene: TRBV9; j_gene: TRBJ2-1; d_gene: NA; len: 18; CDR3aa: CASSAPGDGHPGRGEQFF; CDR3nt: TGTGCCAGCAGCGCCCCGGGCGACGGACACCCAGGAAGAGGTGAGCAGTTCTTC
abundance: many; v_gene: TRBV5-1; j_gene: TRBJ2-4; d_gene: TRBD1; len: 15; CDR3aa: CASSLTGGLMNIQYF; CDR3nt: TGCGCCAGCAGCTTGACAGGGGGATTGATGAACATTCAGTACTTC